This TCR beta chain originates from a study of T cell clones after liver transplantation. Background on the study: Immunosuppression withdrawal was tried within 2 years after liver transplantation in this trial. Blood was drawn pre-transplant, before withdrawal, and after full or failed withdrawal.

Produced via immunoSEQ multiplex PCR; TCRdb's table is partial and in-frame only. The sample has around 110,000 clones, approximately 90% seen once; the top ten hold 0.65% to 0.85%. Concerning this clone itself: Antigen unknown.

The CDR3 is 15 residues long. The V gene's germline CDR1 is SGHTA and CDR2 FQGNSA. The trim removed 4 bases at V and 0 bases at J, leaving 3 bases unmatched. Whole-study results and caveats: Low donor cell numbers restricted donor-reactive repertoire measurement in a couple of subjects. Small, mixed patient groups and varying post-transplant times limit these conclusions.

Sample: CD4+ T cells from blood, taken 12 months after liver transplant. This chain links TRBV7-2 with TRBJ2-5, with 9 nucleotides matching TRBD1. The receptor comes from a human patient who received a liver transplant. Some T cells may be provided by the graft donor. CDR3 coding DNA: TGTGCCAGCAGCTCGGGACAGGGCTACCAAGAGACCCAGTACTTC. It translates to CASSSGQGYQETQYF.